A selection of T cell receptor beta chains follows, all from one sample in a study of response to subunit inactivated influenza vaccine. TCRdb redid the calling of the RT-PCR reads with MiXCR, one entry per CDR3 protein. The table has around 520,000 distinct CDR3 sequences, 25% seen once. The material was CD4+ T cells sorted from PBMCs, obtained roughly 5 days after vaccination. These receptor sequences come from a man over 45 who received an inactivated influenza vaccine. Both conserved end residues are part of each CDR3. The order of the fields is clone size, J gene, V gene, D gene, CDR3 DNA, CDR3 protein. A D gene is named only where the DNA matches it firmly. The size of a clone is reported for some rows only, either as once, few or many, or as a class for expanded clones.

size: NA; J: TRBJ2-1; V: TRBV5-5; D: NA; DNA: TGTGCCAGCAGGGAACCCGGGACAAACTACAATGAGCAGTTCTTC; CDR3: CASREPGTNYNEQFF
size: few; J: TRBJ2-1; V: TRBV6-1; D: NA; DNA: TGTGCCACCGAACGGACAGCCGGCAATGAGCAGTTCTTC; CDR3: CATERTAGNEQFF
size: NA; J: TRBJ1-4; V: TRBV7-2; D: NA; DNA: TGTGCCAGCAGCTTAGATGGCCGAAGCGGGAATGAAAAACTGTTTTTT; CDR3: CASSLDGRSGNEKLFF
size: many; J: TRBJ2-1; V: TRBV6-5; D: NA; DNA: TGTGCCAGCAGTTACTCCCGGGACTCTGGGGATGAGCAGTTCTTC; CDR3: CASSYSRDSGDEQFF
size: few; J: TRBJ2-1; V: TRBV20-1; D: NA; DNA: TGCAGTGCTAGAGGTTTTAGGGGGGGTTCCGACAATGAGCAGTTCTTC; CDR3: CSARGFRGGSDNEQFF
size: NA; J: TRBJ2-2; V: TRBV24-1; D: NA; DNA: TGTGCCACCAGTGATTTGAGGCGGCAGGGCACCGGGGAGCTGTTTTTT; CDR3: CATSDLRRQGTGELFF
size: NA; J: TRBJ2-5; V: TRBV20-1; D: NA; DNA: TGCAGTGCTAGAGTACCTAGCATTAGGGAGACCCAGTACTTC; CDR3: CSARVPSIRETQYF
size: NA; J: TRBJ1-2; V: TRBV20-1; D: NA; DNA: TGCAGTGCTAGGTATCTCCAGGGCTACACCTTC; CDR3: CSARYLQGYTF
size: few; J: TRBJ2-3; V: TRBV6-5; D: TRBD1; DNA: TGTGCCAGCAGTTGGACAGGGGGCAGGAGCACAGATACGCAGTATTTT; CDR3: CASSWTGGRSTDTQYF
size: few; J: TRBJ2-1; V: TRBV20-1; D: NA; DNA: TGCAGTGCTAGAACACCTTTTACTTGGAATGAGCAGTTCTTC; CDR3: CSARTPFTWNEQFF
size: NA; J: TRBJ2-1; V: TRBV12-3/TRBV12-4; D: NA; DNA: TGTGCCAGCAGTTTGGACAAGGGGCAGTTCTTC; CDR3: CASSLDKGQFF
size: NA; J: TRBJ2-5; V: TRBV29-1; D: NA; DNA: TGCAGCGATAGACTGGGACAAGAGACCCAGTACTTC; CDR3: CSDRLGQETQYF
size: NA; J: TRBJ2-7; V: TRBV6-1; D: NA; DNA: TGTGCCAGCAGTGTATCCTTCTACGAGCAGTACTTC; CDR3: CASSVSFYEQYF
size: NA; J: TRBJ1-1; V: TRBV5-5; D: NA; DNA: TGTGCCAGCAGCGTTACCGGGACAACGGCGAACACTGAAGCTTTCTTT; CDR3: CASSVTGTTANTEAFF